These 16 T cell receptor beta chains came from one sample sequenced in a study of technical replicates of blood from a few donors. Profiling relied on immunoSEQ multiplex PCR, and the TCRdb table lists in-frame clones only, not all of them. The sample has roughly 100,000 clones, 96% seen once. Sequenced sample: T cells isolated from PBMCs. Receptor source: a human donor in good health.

CDR3 in DNA: TGTGCCACCAGCAGAGATCGGCGGGAGGGGGGCTACACCTTC. Encoded protein: CATSRDRREGGYTF. V gene TRBV15 combines with J gene TRBJ1-2; maybe TRBD1 (5 bases). Germline lookup yields CDR1 LNHNV and CDR2 YYDKDF (reference sequence). This CDR3 has 14 residues. V gave up 0 bases and J gave up 8 bases, with 13 bases separating them.

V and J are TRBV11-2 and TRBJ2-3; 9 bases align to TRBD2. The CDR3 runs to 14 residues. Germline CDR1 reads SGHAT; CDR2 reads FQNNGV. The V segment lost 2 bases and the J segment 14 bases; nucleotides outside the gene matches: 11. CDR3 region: CASSLSLELAGRYF. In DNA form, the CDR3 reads TGTGCCAGCAGCTTATCACTAGAGCTAGCGGGGCGGTATTTT.

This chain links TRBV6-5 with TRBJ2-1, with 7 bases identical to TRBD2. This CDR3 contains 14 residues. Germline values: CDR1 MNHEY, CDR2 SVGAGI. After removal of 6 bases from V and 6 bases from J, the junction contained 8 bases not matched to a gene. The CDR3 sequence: CASRTREMSNEQFF. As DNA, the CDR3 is TGTGCCAGCAGGACGCGGGAGATGAGCAATGAGCAGTTCTTC.

CDR3 residues: CASSDGTGGDGEKLFF. CDR3 nucleotide sequence: TGTGCCAGCAGTGACGGGACAGGGGGCGATGGGGAAAAACTGTTTTTT. The chain couples TRBV6-1 to TRBJ1-4; 12 nucleotides match TRBD1. V lost 3 bases, J lost 8 bases, and 7 bases stayed unmatched. From germline, CDR1 is MNHNS and CDR2 SASEGT. This CDR3 is 16 amino acids long.

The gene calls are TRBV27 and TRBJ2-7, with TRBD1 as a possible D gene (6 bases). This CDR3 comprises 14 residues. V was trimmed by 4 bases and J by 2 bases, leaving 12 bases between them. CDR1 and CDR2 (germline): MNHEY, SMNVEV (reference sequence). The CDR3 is CASSSWAGAYEQYF. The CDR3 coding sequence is TGTGCCAGCAGTTCTTGGGCAGGGGCCTACGAGCAGTACTTC.

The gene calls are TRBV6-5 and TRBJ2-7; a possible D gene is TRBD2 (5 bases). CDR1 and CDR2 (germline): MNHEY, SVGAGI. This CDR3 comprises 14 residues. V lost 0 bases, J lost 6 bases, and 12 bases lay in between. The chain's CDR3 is CASSYSRERPEQYF. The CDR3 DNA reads TGTGCCAGCAGTTACTCGAGGGAGCGTCCCGAGCAGTACTTC.

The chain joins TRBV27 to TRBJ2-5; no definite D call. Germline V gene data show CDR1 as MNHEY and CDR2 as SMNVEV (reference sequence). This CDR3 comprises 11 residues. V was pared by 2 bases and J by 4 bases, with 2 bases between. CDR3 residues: CASSLRETQYF. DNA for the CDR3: TGTGCCAGCAGTTTACGAGAGACCCAGTACTTC.

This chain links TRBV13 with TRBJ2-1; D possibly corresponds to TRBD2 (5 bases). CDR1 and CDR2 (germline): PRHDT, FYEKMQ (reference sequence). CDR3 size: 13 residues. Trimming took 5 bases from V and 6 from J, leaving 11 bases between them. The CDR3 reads CASSPLGSNEQFF. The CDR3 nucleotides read TGTGCCAGCAGCCCACTAGGATCCAATGAGCAGTTCTTC.

CDR3 residues: CASSPPRAYEQYF. The CDR3 coding sequence is TGTGCCAGCAGCCCGCCCCGGGCCTACGAGCAGTACTTC. The chain couples TRBV11-2 to TRBJ2-7; D not certain. Trimming cost V 5 bases and J 2 bases, with 10 bases left between them. The CDR3 consists of 13 residues. The germline CDR1 and CDR2 sequences are SGHAT and FQNNGV.

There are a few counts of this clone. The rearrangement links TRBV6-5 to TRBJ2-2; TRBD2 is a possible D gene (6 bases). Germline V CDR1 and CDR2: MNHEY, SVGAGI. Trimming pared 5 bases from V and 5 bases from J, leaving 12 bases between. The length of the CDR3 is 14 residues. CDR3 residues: CASSEVAVTGELFF. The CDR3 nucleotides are TGTGCCAGCAGTGAGGTAGCGGTTACCGGGGAGCTGTTTTTT.

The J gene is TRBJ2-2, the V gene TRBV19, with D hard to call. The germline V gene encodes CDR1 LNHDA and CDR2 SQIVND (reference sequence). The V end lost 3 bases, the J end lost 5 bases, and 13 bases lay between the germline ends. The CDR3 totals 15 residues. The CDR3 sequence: CASSIQRVETGELFF. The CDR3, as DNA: TGTGCCAGTAGTATCCAACGGGTAGAGACCGGGGAGCTGTTTTTT.

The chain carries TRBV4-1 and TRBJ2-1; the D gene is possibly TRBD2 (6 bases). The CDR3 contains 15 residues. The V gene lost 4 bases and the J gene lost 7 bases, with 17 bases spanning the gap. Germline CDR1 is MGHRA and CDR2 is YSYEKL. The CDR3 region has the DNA TGCGCCAGCAGCCTCGGGGGTACGTGGCGTAATGAGCAGTTCTTC. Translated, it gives CASSLGGTWRNEQFF.

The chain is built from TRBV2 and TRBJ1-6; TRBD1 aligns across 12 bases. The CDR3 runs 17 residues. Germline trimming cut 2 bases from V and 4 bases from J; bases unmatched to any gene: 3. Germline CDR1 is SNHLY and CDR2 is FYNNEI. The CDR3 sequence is CASSEPGQGAYNSPLHF. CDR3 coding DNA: TGTGCCAGCAGTGAACCGGGACAGGGGGCTTATAATTCACCCCTCCACTTT.

The CDR3 is CSVEDPVYGYTF. CDR3 sequence (DNA): TGCAGCGTTGAAGATCCCGTCTATGGCTACACCTTC. V and J are TRBV29-1 and TRBJ1-2; D remains unclear. The germline gives CDR1 SQVTM, CDR2 ANQGSEA. The CDR3 contains 12 residues. Trimming removed 0 bases at V and 4 bases at J, with 6 bases between.

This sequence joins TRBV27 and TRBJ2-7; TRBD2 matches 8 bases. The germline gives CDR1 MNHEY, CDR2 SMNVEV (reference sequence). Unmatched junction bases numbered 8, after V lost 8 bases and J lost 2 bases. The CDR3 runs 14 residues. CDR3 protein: CASGRSGEAYEQYF. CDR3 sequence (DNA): TGTGCCAGCGGACGTAGCGGGGAAGCCTACGAGCAGTACTTC.

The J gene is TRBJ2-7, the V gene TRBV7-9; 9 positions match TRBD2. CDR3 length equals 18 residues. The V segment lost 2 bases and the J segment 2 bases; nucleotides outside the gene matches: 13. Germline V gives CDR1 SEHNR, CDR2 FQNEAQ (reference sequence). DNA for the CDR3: TGTGCCAGCAGCTTAAGCCGAAGGGGACTAGCCCCAACCTACGAGCAGTACTTC. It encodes CASSLSRRGLAPTYEQYF.